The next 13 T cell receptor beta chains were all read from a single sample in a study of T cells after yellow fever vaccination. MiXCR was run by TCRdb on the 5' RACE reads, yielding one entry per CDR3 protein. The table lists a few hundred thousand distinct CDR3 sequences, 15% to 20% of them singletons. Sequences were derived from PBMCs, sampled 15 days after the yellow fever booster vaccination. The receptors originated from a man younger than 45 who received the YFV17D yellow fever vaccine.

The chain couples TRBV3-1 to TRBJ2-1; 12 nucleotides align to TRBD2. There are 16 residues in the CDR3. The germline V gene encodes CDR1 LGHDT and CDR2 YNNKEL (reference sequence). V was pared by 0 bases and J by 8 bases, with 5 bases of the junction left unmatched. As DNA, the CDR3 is TGTGCCAGCAGCCAAGATCCGGGACTAGCGGGCTATGAGCAGTTCTTC. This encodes CASSQDPGLAGYEQFF.

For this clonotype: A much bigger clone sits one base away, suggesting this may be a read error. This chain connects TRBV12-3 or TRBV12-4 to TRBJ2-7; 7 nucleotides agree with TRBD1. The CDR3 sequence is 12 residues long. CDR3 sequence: CASSRQGYEQHF. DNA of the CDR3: TGTGCCAGCAGCAGACAGGGCTACGAGCAGCACTTC.

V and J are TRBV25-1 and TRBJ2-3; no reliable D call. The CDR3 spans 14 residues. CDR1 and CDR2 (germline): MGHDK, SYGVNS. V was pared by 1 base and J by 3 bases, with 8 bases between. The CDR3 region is CASSESSLTDTQYF. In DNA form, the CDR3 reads TGTGCCAGCAGTGAATCTTCTTTGACAGATACGCAGTATTTT. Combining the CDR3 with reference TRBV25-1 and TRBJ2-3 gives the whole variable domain EADIYQTPRYLVIGTGKKITLECSQTMGHDKMYWYQQDPGMELHLIHYSYGVNSTEKGDLSSESTVSRIRTEHFPLTLESARPSHTSQYLCASSESSLTDTQYFGPGTRLTVL.

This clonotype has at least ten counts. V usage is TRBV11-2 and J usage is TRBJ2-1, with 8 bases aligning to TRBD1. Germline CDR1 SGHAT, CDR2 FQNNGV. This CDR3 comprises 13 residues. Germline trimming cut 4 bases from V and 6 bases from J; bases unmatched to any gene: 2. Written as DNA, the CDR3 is TGTGCCAGCAGCTCGGACAGGGCCAATGAGCAGTTCTTC. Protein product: CASSSDRANEQFF.

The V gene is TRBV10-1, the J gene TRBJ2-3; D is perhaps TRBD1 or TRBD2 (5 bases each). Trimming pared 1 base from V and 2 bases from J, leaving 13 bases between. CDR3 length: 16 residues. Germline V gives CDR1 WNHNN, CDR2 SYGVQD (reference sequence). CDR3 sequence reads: CASSEWGPGVTDTQYF. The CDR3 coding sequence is TGCGCCAGCAGTGAGTGGGGACCTGGAGTCACAGATACGCAGTATTTT.

The CDR3 sequence: CAIRRDRGVTDTQYF. CDR3 in DNA: TGTGCCATCCGGAGAGATCGCGGGGTCACAGATACGCAGTATTTT. This chain links TRBV10-3 with TRBJ2-3, with a possible D match to TRBD2 (6 bases). Germline V gene data show CDR1 as ENHRY and CDR2 as SYGVKD. The CDR3 totals 15 residues. Trimming left V 8 bases short and J 2 bases short, with 17 bases between.

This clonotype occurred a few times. DNA of the CDR3: TGTGCCAGCAGCCGGGCCGGGACAGGGTCCGAGCAGTACTTC. Its protein product is CASSRAGTGSEQYF. J is TRBJ2-7 and V is TRBV14, with 9 bases that match TRBD1. CDR3 length: 14 residues. Germline-derived CDR1 and CDR2 are SGHDN and FVKESK. After removal of 4 bases from V and 6 bases from J, the junction contained 7 bases not matched to a gene.

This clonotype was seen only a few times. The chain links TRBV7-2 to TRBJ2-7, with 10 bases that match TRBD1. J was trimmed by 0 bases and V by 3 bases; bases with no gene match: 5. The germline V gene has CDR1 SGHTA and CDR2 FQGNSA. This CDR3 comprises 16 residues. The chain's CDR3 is CASSFRQGAFSYEQYF. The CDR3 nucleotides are TGTGCCAGCAGCTTCAGACAGGGGGCCTTCTCCTACGAGCAGTACTTC.

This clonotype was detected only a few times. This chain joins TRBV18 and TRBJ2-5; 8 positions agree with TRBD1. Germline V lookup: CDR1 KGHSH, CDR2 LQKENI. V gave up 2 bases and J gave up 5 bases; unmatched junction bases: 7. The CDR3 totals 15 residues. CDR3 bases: TGTGCCAGCTCACCAGTGCAGGGGGCACAGGAGACCCAGTACTTC. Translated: CASSPVQGAQETQYF.

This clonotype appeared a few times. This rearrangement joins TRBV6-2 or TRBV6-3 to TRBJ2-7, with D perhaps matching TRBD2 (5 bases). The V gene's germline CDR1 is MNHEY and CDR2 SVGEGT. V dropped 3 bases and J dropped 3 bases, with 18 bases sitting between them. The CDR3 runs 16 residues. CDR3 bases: TGTGCCAGCAGTTATTCGGCTAGCCTCCCTTTCTACGAGCAGTACTTC. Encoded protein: CASSYSASLPFYEQYF.

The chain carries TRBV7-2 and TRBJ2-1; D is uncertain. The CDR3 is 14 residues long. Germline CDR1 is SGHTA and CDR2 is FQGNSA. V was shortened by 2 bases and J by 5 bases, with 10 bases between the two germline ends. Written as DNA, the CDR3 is TGTGCCAGCAGCTTACACCGGCAGGACAATGAGCAGTTCTTC. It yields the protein CASSLHRQDNEQFF.

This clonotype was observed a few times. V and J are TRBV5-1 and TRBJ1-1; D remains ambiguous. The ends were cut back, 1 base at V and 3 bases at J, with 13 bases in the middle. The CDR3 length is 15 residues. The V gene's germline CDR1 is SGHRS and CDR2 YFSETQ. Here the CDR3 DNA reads TGCGCCAGCAGCTTGTTGTTGGGTAGTGACACTGAAGCTTTCTTT. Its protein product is CASSLLLGSDTEAFF.

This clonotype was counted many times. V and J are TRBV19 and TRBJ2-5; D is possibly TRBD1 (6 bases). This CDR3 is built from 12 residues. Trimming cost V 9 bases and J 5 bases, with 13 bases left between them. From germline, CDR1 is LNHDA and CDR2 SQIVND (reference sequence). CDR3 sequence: CASRQAGETQYF. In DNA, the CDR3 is TGTGCCAGCCGACAGGCCGGGGAGACCCAGTACTTC.